This T cell receptor beta chain derives from a study of blood T cell repertoires in COVID-19. In the study overall: Whether acute or convalescent, the COVID-19 samples came from the United States, Italy and Spain. T cells, B-cell-depleted T cells, or PBMCs provided the cDNA or gDNA that served as material.

In the authors' methods: Cell counts per sample came from amplifying reference gene primers. The table came from immunoSEQ multiplex PCR; TCRdb's copy has only in-frame clones and leaves some out. D and trimming were read from the DNA, whereas the V and J calls and clone size are those reported in that table. The sample consists of about 68,000 clones, about 80% of them appearing once. This CDR3 comprises 17 residues. In germline, CDR1 is GTSNPN, CDR2 SVGIG (reference sequence). V was trimmed by 2 bases and J by 2 bases, leaving 19 bases between them. This receptor was taken from a human donor in a cohort sampled during active COVID-19. Sequencing was performed on peripheral blood. V usage is TRBV30 and J usage is TRBJ1-5; maybe TRBD1 (5 bases). CDR3 protein: CAWSRGTPRGGNQPQHF. The CDR3 DNA reads TGTGCCTGGAGTCGGGGGACCCCCCGCGGAGGCAATCAGCCCCAGCATTTT.